This TCR beta chain originates from a study of control samples from healthy donors and cancer patients. Sequenced by immunoSEQ multiplex PCR; TCRdb stores in-frame clones only, minus some. This sample has fewer than 150,000 clones; about nine tenths occur once, and the top ten carry 7.8%. Trimming cost V 5 bases and J 5 bases, with 9 bases left between them. Germline lookup yields CDR1 SGHNT and CDR2 YENEEA. This CDR3 has 13 amino acids. This clonotype originated in a woman younger than 30 in good health. The chain joins TRBV11-3 to TRBJ2-2; D possibly corresponds to TRBD2 (5 bases). What was sequenced was blood. CDR3 sequence reads: CASSSGETGELFF. The CDR3 region has the DNA TGTGCCAGCAGCAGCGGCGAGACCGGGGAGCTGTTTTTT.